Presented here are 19 T cell receptor beta chains from one specimen sequenced in a study of T-cell memory formation after mild COVID-19. Each CDR3 protein gets one entry after TCRdb re-called the 5' RACE reads with MiXCR. This sample has roughly 380,000 distinct CDR3 sequences, with around 28% found just once. The sample taken for sequencing was PBMCs or a T cell subset sorted from them (not recorded which). These receptors originate from an adult woman who had mild COVID-19 (a few samples of this study predate the infection). Cell type and time point are not known.

The chain has TRBV2 and TRBJ1-3; TRBD1 matches at 8 bases. The CDR3 has 15 residues. Germline V gene lookup returns CDR1 SNHLY and CDR2 FYNNEI. J gave up 3 bases and V 6 bases, and 7 bases lay outside the gene matches. The CDR3 loop is CASSRVRGLGNTIYF. The CDR3 DNA is TGTGCCAGCAGCCGAGTCAGGGGGCTTGGAAACACCATATATTTT.

This clonotype was seen only a few times. J is TRBJ2-1 and V is TRBV20-1; tentatively, D is TRBD2 (6 bases). The CDR3 totals 15 residues. Germline lookup yields CDR1 DFQATT and CDR2 SNEGSKA (reference sequence). Trimming cost V 0 bases and J 3 bases, with 12 bases left between them. The CDR3 DNA follows: TGCAGTGCTAGAGATCCTTTGGGGGGCTACAATGAGCAGTTCTTC. Amino acids: CSARDPLGGYNEQFF.

This clonotype has a handful of counts. The J gene is TRBJ2-7, the V gene TRBV2, with 8 nucleotides matching TRBD1. Trimming at V came to 7 bases and at J to 3 bases, leaving 5 bases not matched to a gene. The CDR3 is 13 amino acids. Germline V gene lookup returns CDR1 SNHLY and CDR2 FYNNEI. The CDR3 loop reads CASNTGGNYEQYF. The CDR3 DNA sequence: TGTGCCAGCAATACAGGGGGGAACTACGAGCAGTACTTC.

A few counts support this clonotype. The genes are TRBV9 and TRBJ2-7, with no clear D. The CDR3 runs 13 residues. In germline, CDR1 is SGDLS, CDR2 YYNGEE. V was pared by 0 bases and J by 0 bases, with 4 bases between. This chain's CDR3 is CASSVEPSYEQYF. In DNA, the CDR3 is TGTGCCAGCAGCGTAGAGCCCTCCTACGAGCAGTACTTC.

This clonotype occurred a few times. This chain uses TRBV7-9 with TRBJ2-6, with D possibly called TRBD1 or TRBD2 (5 bases each). The CDR3 has 20 amino acids. Germline lookup yields CDR1 SEHNR and CDR2 FQNEAQ (reference sequence). V lost 3 bases and J 2 bases, leaving 23 bases between the germline ends. CDR3 bases: TGTGCCAGCAGCTTCGAGAGTGGGACCGTCACCATCGCTGGGGCCAACGTCCTGACTTTC. Amino acid sequence: CASSFESGTVTIAGANVLTF. Drawing the rest from reference TRBV7-9 and TRBJ2-6, the complete variable domain is DTGVSQNPRHKITKRGQNVTFRCDPISEHNRLYWYRQTLGQGPEFLTYFQNEAQLEKSRLLSDRFSAERPKGSFSTLEIQRTEQGDSAMYLCASSFESGTVTIAGANVLTFGAGSRLTVL.

Only a few counts were recorded for this clonotype. The chain is built from TRBV3-1 and TRBJ2-7; 8 bases fit TRBD2. The CDR3 consists of 15 residues. Germline loops: CDR1 LGHDT, CDR2 YNNKEL (reference sequence). With V trimmed by 1 base and J by 5 bases, 7 bases remained unmatched. The CDR3 spells CASSQGFSGGDEQYF. The CDR3 DNA sequence: TGTGCCAGCAGCCAAGGGTTCAGCGGGGGCGACGAGCAGTACTTC.

V is TRBV11-2 and J is TRBJ2-5; 8 bases align to TRBD2. The V and J ends lost 5 bases and 3 bases, in that order; junction bases with no gene match: 5. The CDR3 has 14 amino acids. The germline CDR1 and CDR2 sequences are SGHAT and FQNNGV. The CDR3 DNA reads TGTGCCAGCAGCCCTCCGGGACTAGAAGAGACCCAGTACTTC. This codes for CASSPPGLEETQYF.

This clonotype has more than one count but fewer than ten. This chain links TRBV29-1 with TRBJ1-2, with D hard to call. The CDR3 runs to 14 residues. Trimming stripped 6 bases from V and 7 bases from J, with 21 bases between. Germline CDR1 is SQVTM and CDR2 is ANQGSEA. DNA for the CDR3: TGCAGCGTGGCCCCCGACGGAAAATCGGGTGGCTACACCTTC. Translated, it gives CSVAPDGKSGGYTF.

This clonotype was counted ten times or more. The rearrangement joins TRBV6-5 to TRBJ2-7; D ambiguous. In germline, CDR1 is MNHEY, CDR2 SVGAGI. This CDR3 contains 12 residues. V gave up 6 bases and J gave up 3 bases, with 9 bases separating them. Here the CDR3 reads CASSPGDYEQYF. CDR3 DNA sequence: TGTGCCAGCAGCCCAGGAGACTACGAGCAGTACTTC.

The chain joins TRBV6-6 to TRBJ1-4, with 11 bases lining up with TRBD1. CDR1 MNHNY and CDR2 SVGAGI come from the germline V gene (reference sequence). This CDR3 is 15 amino acids long. Trimming at V came to 6 bases and at J to 7 bases, leaving 7 bases not matched to a gene. CDR3 residues: CASSASGTGGEKLFF. CDR3 DNA: TGTGCCAGCAGCGCCTCCGGGACAGGGGGTGAAAAACTGTTTTTT.

The chain uses TRBV5-6 and TRBJ1-5; possibly TRBD1 for D (6 bases). The CDR3 consists of 16 residues. V was trimmed by 4 bases and J by 1 base, leaving 15 bases between them. CDR1 and CDR2 from the germline V gene are SGHDT and YYEEEE. This CDR3 is CASSLGGRVSNQPQHF. The CDR3 DNA sequence: TGTGCCAGCAGCCTTGGGGGGCGCGTAAGCAATCAGCCCCAGCATTTT.

This clonotype showed up many times. The chain uses TRBV7-9 and TRBJ2-6; D is possibly TRBD1 (6 bases). Germline V gene lookup returns CDR1 SEHNR and CDR2 FQNEAQ (reference sequence). V gave up 5 bases and J gave up 0 bases, with 17 bases separating them. This CDR3 has 18 residues. CDR3 nucleotides: TGTGCCAGCAGCCAGAGACAGGTCCTCTACTCTGGGGCCAACGTCCTGACTTTC. Translation: CASSQRQVLYSGANVLTF.

The chain joins TRBV20-1 to TRBJ1-2; possible D gene TRBD1, 5 bases. The V end lost 0 bases, the J end lost 4 bases, and 18 bases lay between the germline ends. The CDR3 is 16 residues long. CDR1 DFQATT and CDR2 SNEGSKA come from the germline V gene (reference sequence). The CDR3 coding sequence is TGCAGTGCTAGAGATGTTGAGCAGGGCCGAGGCTATGGCTACACCTTC. It codes for CSARDVEQGRGYGYTF.

The chain has TRBV4-3 and TRBJ1-5; a possible D gene is TRBD1 (5 bases). V gave up 3 bases and J gave up 2 bases, with 5 bases separating them. Germline assignment: CDR1 LGHNA and CDR2 YSLEER. The CDR3 has 13 residues. CDR3 nucleotide sequence: TGCGCCAGCAGCCAGACAGGCAATCAGCCCCAGCATTTT. Residues: CASSQTGNQPQHF.

This clonotype was detected a few times. The chain carries TRBV5-1 and TRBJ2-1; 12 nucleotides match TRBD2. Germline loops: CDR1 SGHRS, CDR2 YFSETQ. With V trimmed by 4 bases and J by 0 bases, 8 bases remained unmatched. This CDR3 contains 18 residues. The CDR3 DNA follows: TGCGCCAGCAGCGACGGACTAGCGGGGCACAGCTCCTACAATGAGCAGTTCTTC. Translating gives CASSDGLAGHSSYNEQFF.

This clonotype has only a few counts. The genes are TRBV14 and TRBJ1-1; 7 bases are shared with TRBD1. From germline, CDR1 is SGHDN and CDR2 FVKESK. CDR3 length: 14 amino acids. The trim removed 4 bases at V and 2 bases at J, leaving 4 bases unmatched. The CDR3 spells CASSRQGRNTEAFF. CDR3 coding DNA: TGTGCCAGCAGCCGACAGGGACGTAACACTGAAGCTTTCTTT.

The rearrangement uses TRBV3-1 and TRBJ2-5; D unresolved. CDR1 is LGHDT and CDR2 is YNNKEL in the germline V gene (reference sequence). This CDR3 is 14 amino acids long. V lost 6 bases to trimming and J lost 1 base, with 12 bases between them. The CDR3 nucleotides read TGTGCCAGCAGTCGACGAACTACCCAAGAGACCCAGTACTTC. Translation: CASSRRTTQETQYF.

The chain employs TRBV7-2 and TRBJ2-7, with a weak D call TRBD1 (6 bases). The CDR3 totals 14 residues. Trimming removed 1 base at V and 3 bases at J, with 10 bases between. Germline V gene lookup returns CDR1 SGHTA and CDR2 FQGNSA. CDR3 coding DNA: TGTGCCAGCAGCTTAGTACGGACAGTCTACGAGCAGTACTTC. It codes for CASSLVRTVYEQYF. The full variable domain, with the rest looked up from reference TRBV7-2 and TRBJ2-7, is GAGVSQSPSNKVTEKGKDVELRCDPISGHTALYWYRQSLGQGLEFLIYFQGNSAPDKSGLPSDRFSAERTGGSVSTLTIQRTQQEDSAVYLCASSLVRTVYEQYFGPGTRLTVT.

Only a few counts were recorded for this clonotype. CDR3: CASSSFIVRGAGTGELFF. In DNA, the CDR3 is TGTGCCAGCAGCTCATTCATAGTTCGGGGGGCTGGCACCGGGGAGCTGTTTTTT. The chain links TRBV11-2 to TRBJ2-2; the D gene is possibly TRBD2 (7 bases). V gave up 4 bases and J gave up 4 bases, with 22 bases separating them. CDR1 and CDR2 from the germline V gene are SGHAT and FQNNGV. The CDR3 contains 18 residues.